The present entry profiles one T cell receptor (beta chain) with its context. Its target is unknown. The J segment lost 8 bases and the V segment lost 6 bases, leaving 12 bases of the junction unmatched. This CDR3 has 15 amino acids. Germline-derived CDR1 and CDR2 are KGHSH and LQKENI. The table came from immunoSEQ multiplex PCR; TCRdb's copy has only in-frame clones and leaves some out. The sample records tens of thousands of clones, about 86% being singletons. This record belongs to a study of lymphopenia after photon versus proton radiotherapy. Findings and limits, study-wide: Better survival with proton therapy was suggested as possible, not demonstrated. Proton therapy kept repertoires fairly stable, unlike photons, which gained effector/memory cells. Larger post-nadir TCR diversity loss correlated inversely with survival in deceased patients.

This receptor was obtained from a woman in her sixties or seventies with pancreatic cancer. Some clones in this sample may be carry-over from other donors' samples. Sequences were derived from peripheral blood, sampled from a patient treated with proton-based radiotherapy. This chain links TRBV18 with TRBJ1-4; 7 bases are shared with TRBD1. The CDR3 spells CASSPNRGGGEKLFF. CDR3 coding DNA: TGTGCCAGCTCGCCAAACAGGGGAGGAGGAGAAAAACTGTTTTTT.